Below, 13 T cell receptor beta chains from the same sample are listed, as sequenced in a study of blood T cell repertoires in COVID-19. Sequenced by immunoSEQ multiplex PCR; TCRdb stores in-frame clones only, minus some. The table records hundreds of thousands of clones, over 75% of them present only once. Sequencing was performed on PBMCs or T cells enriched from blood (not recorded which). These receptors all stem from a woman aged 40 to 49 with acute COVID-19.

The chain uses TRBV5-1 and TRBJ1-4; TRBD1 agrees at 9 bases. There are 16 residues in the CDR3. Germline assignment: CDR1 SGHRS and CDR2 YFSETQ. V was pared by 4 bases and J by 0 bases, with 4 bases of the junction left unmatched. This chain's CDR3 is CASSTGQGTTNEKLFF. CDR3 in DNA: TGCGCCAGCAGCACAGGACAGGGGACAACTAATGAAAAACTGTTTTTT. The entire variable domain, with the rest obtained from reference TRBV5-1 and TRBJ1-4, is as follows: KAGVTQTPRYLIKTRGQQVTLSCSPISGHRSVSWYQQTPGQGLQFLFEYFSETQRNKGNFPGRFSGRQFSNSRSEMNVSTLELGDSALYLCASSTGQGTTNEKLFFGSGTQLSVL.

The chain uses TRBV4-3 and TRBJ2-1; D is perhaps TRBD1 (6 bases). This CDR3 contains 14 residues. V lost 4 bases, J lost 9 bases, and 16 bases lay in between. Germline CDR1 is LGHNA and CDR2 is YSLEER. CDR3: CASSPWTAISEQFF. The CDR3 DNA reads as TGCGCCAGCAGCCCCTGGACAGCGATTAGTGAGCAGTTCTTC.

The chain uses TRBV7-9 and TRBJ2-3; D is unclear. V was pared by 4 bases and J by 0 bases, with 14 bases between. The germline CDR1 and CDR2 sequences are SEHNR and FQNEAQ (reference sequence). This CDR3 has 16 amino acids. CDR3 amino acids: CASSSPSYPSTDTQYF. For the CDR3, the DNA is TGTGCCAGCAGCTCCCCCTCCTACCCGAGCACAGATACGCAGTATTTT.

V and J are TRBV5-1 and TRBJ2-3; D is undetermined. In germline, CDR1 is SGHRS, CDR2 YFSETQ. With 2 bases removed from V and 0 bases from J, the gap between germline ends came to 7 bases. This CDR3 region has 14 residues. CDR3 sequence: CASSLAFSTDTQYF. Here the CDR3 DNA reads TGCGCCAGCAGCTTAGCGTTCAGCACAGATACGCAGTATTTT. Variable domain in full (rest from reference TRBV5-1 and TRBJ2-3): KAGVTQTPRYLIKTRGQQVTLSCSPISGHRSVSWYQQTPGQGLQFLFEYFSETQRNKGNFPGRFSGRQFSNSRSEMNVSTLELGDSALYLCASSLAFSTDTQYFGPGTRLTVL.

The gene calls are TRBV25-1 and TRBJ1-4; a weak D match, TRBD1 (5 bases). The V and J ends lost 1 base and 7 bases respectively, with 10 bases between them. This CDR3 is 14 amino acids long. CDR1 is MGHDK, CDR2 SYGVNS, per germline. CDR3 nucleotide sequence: TGTGCCAGCAGTGAATTGTACAGGAGTGAAAAACTGTTTTTT. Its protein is CASSELYRSEKLFF.

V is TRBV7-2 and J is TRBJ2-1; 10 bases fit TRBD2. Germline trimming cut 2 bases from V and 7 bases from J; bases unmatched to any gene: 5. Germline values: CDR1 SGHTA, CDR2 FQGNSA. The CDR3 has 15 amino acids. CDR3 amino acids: CASSLSSGSANEQFF. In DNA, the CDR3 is TGTGCCAGCAGCTTATCTAGCGGGAGTGCTAATGAGCAGTTCTTC.

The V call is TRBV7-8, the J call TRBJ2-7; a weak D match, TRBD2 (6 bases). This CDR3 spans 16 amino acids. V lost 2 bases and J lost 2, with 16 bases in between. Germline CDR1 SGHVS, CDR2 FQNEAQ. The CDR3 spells CASSLYIGGRTYEQYF. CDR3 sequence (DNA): TGTGCCAGCAGCTTATATATCGGGGGACGGACCTACGAGCAGTACTTC.

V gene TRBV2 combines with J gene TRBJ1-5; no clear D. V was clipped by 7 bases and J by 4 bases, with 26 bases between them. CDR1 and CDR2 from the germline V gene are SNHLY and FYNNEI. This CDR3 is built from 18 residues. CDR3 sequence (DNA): TGTGCCAGCACCGAGGGCCGGGGTCTTAGGCGGAGAAATCAGCCCCAGCATTTT. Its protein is CASTEGRGLRRRNQPQHF.

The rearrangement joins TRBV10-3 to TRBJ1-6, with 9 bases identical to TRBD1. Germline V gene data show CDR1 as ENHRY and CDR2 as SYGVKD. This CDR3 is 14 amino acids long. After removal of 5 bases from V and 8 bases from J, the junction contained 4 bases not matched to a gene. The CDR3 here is CAISLGQGYSPLHF. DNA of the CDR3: TGTGCCATCAGTTTGGGACAGGGATATTCACCCCTCCACTTT.

CDR3 bases: TGCGCCAGCAGCCAAGGGTCCTCGGACACCCTTTTTGCGACCCAGTACTTC. Translated: CASSQGSSDTLFATQYF. The chain is built from TRBV4-1 and TRBJ2-5, with D possibly TRBD1 on 5 matching bases. From germline, CDR1 is MGHRA and CDR2 YSYEKL. Trimming took off 1 base at V and 7 bases at J, with 22 bases between the two ends. This CDR3 is built from 17 residues.

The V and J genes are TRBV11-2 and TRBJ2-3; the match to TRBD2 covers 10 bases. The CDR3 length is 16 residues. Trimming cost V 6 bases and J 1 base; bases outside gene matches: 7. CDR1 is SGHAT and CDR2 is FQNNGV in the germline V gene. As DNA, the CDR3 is TGTGCCAGCAGACAACTGCTAGCGGGGGGCACAGATACGCAGTATTTT. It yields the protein CASRQLLAGGTDTQYF.

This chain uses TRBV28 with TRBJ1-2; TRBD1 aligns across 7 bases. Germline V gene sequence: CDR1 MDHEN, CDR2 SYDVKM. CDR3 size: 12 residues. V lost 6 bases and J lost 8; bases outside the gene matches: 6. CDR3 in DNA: TGTGCCAGCAGCGGACAGGCTGGAGGCTACACCTTC. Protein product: CASSGQAGGYTF.

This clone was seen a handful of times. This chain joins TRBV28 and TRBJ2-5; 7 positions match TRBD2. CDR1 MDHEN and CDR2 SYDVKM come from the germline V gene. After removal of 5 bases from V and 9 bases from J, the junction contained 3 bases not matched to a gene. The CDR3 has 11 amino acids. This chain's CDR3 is CASSSGRAQYF. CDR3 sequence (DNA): TGTGCCAGCAGTAGTGGGAGGGCCCAGTACTTC.